This TCR beta chain stems from a study of shared clonotypes between healthy human individuals. Profiled with immunoSEQ multiplex PCR; TCRdb holds only in-frame clones, not every one. The repertoire includes about 1.1 million clones, roughly 80% of them detected once, and roughly 0.9% sits in the top ten. With respect to this clone: A read error is the likely source, as a far larger clone sits one nucleotide away. The same CDR3 can be traced to other DNA sequences in this sample.

V was pared by 7 bases and J by 0 bases, with 10 bases between. In germline, CDR1 is SNHLY, CDR2 FYNNEI. The CDR3 is 14 amino acids. The sequence came from a man between 18 and 35 years old in good health. Some clones in this sample may be carry-over from other donors' samples. Sample: memory CD4+ T cells from PBMCs. The subset was: CD45RA-negative fraction. The chain employs TRBV2 and TRBJ1-5; possibly TRBD1 for D (6 bases). This CDR3 is CASNGQYSNQPQHF. CDR3 in DNA: TGTGCCAGCAACGGACAGTATAGCAATCAGCCCCAGCATTTT.